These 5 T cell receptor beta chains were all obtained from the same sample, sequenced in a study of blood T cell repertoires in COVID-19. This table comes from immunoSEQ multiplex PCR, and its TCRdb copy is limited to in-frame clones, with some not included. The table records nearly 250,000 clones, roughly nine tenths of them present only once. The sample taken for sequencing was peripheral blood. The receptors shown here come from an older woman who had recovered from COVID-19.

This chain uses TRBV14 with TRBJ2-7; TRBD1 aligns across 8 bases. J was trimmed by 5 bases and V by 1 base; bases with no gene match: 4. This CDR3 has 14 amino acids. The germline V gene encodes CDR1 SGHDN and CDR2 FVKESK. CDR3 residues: CASSQAGGVHEQYF. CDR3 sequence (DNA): TGTGCCAGCAGCCAAGCAGGGGGCGTCCACGAGCAGTACTTC.

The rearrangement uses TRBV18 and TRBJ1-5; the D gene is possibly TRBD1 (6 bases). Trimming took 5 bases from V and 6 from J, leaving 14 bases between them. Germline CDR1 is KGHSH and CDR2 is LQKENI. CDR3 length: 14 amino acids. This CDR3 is CASSARGVGQPQHF. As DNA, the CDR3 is TGTGCCAGCTCAGCCAGGGGAGTTGGTCAGCCCCAGCATTTT. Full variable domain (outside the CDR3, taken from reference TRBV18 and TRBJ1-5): NAGVMQNPRHLVRRRGQEARLRCSPMKGHSHVYWYRQLPEEGLKFMVYLQKENIIDESGMPKERFSAEFPKEGPSILRIQQVVRGDSAAYFCASSARGVGQPQHFGDGTRLSIL.

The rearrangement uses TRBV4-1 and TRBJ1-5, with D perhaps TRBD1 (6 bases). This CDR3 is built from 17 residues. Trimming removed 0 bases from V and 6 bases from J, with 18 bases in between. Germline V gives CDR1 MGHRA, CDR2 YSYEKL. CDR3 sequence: CASSQDPGRGAGQPQHF. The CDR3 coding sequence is TGCGCCAGCAGCCAAGACCCCGGGAGGGGGGCGGGTCAGCCCCAGCATTTT.

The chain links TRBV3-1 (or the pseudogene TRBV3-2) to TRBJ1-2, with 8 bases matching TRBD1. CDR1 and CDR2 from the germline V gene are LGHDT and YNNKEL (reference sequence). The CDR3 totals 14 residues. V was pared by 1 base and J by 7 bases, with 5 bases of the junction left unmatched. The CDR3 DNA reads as TGTGCCAGCAGCCAAGCCCCAGGGGGCGGTGGCTACACCTTC. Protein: CASSQAPGGGGYTF.

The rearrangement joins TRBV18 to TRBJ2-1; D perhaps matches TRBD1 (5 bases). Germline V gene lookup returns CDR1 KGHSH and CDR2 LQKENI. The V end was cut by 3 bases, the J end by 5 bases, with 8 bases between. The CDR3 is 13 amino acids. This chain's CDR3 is CASSPGQNNEQFF. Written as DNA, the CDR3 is TGTGCCAGCTCACCGGGGCAGAACAATGAGCAGTTCTTC.